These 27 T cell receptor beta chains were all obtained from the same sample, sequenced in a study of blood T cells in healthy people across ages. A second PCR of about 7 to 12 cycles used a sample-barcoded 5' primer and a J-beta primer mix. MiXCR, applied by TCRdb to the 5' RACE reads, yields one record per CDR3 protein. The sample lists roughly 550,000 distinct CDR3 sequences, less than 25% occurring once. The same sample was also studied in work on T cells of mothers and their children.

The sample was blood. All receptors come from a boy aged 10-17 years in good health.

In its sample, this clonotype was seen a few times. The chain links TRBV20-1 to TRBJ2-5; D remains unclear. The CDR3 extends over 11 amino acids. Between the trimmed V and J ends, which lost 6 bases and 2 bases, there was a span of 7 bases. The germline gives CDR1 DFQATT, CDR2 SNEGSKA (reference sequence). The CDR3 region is CSAAPQETQYF. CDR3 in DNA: TGCAGTGCCGCCCCTCAAGAGACCCAGTACTTC.

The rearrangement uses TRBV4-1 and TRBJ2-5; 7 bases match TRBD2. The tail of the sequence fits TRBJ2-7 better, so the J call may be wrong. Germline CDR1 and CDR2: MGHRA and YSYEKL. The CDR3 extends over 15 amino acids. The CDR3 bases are TGCGCCAGCAGCCAAAGTAGGACTAGTCTTTACGAGCAGTACTTC. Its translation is CASSQSRTSLYEQYF.

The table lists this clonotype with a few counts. CDR3 protein: CASSLGGLGQGTYEQYF. CDR3 nucleotide sequence: TGTGCCAGCAGCCTCGGTGGTTTGGGACAGGGAACCTACGAGCAGTACTTC. The genes are TRBV11-2 and TRBJ2-7; 9 bases map to TRBD1. The CDR3 runs to 17 residues. Trimming took 5 bases from V and 2 from J; bases not matched to a gene: 13. Germline CDR1 reads SGHAT; CDR2 reads FQNNGV. The full variable domain, its missing parts supplied by reference TRBV11-2 and TRBJ2-7, is EAGVAQSPRYKIIEKRQSVAFWCNPISGHATLYWYQQILGQGPKLLIQFQNNGVVDDSQLPKDRFSAERLKGVDSTLKIQPAKLEDSAVYLCASSLGGLGQGTYEQYFGPGTRLTVT.

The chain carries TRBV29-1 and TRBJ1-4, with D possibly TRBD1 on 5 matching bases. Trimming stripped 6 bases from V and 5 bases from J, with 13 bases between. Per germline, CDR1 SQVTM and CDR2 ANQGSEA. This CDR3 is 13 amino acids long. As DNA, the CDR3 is TGCAGCGTCGCCGGAACAGGCAATGAAAAACTGTTTTTT. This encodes CSVAGTGNEKLFF.

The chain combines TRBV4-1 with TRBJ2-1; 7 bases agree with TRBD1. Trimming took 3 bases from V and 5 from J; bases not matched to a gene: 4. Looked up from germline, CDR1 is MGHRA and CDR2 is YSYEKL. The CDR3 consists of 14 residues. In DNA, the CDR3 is TGCGCCAGCAGCCAGATCGACAGGGACAATGAGCAGTTCTTC. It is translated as CASSQIDRDNEQFF.

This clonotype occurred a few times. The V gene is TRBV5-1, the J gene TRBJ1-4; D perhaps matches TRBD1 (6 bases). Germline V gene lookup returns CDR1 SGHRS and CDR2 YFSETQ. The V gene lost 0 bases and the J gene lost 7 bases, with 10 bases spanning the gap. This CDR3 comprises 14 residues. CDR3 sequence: CASSLDRDFEKLFF. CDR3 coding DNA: TGCGCCAGCAGCTTGGACAGGGACTTTGAAAAACTGTTTTTT. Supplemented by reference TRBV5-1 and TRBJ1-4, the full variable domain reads KAGVTQTPRYLIKTRGQQVTLSCSPISGHRSVSWYQQTPGQGLQFLFEYFSETQRNKGNFPGRFSGRQFSNSRSEMNVSTLELGDSALYLCASSLDRDFEKLFFGSGTQLSVL.

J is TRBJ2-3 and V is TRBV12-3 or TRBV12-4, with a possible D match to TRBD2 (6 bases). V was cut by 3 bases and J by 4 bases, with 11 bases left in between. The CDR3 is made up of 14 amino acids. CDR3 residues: CASSFARDSDTQYF. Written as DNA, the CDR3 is TGTGCCAGCAGTTTCGCGCGGGACTCAGATACGCAGTATTTT.

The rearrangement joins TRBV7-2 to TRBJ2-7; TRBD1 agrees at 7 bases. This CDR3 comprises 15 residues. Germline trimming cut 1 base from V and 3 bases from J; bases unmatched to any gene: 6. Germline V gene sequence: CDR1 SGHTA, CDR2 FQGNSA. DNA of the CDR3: TGTGCCAGCAGCTTAGTAGGGGGCATAAACTACGAGCAGTACTTC. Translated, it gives CASSLVGGINYEQYF.

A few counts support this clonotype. The CDR3, as DNA: TGCGCCAGCAGCCAAGACGACACTCTAGCCAAAAACATTCAGTACTTC. Encoded protein: CASSQDDTLAKNIQYF. The rearrangement uses TRBV4-1 and TRBJ2-4; D is unresolved. The V end was cut by 0 bases, the J end by 0 bases, with 9 bases between. Germline CDR1 and CDR2: MGHRA and YSYEKL. The CDR3 is 16 residues long.

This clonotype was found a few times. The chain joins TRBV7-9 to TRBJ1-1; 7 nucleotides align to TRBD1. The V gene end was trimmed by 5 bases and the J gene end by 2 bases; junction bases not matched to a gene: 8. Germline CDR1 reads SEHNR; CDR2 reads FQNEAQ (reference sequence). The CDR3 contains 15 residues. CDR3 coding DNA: TGTGCCAGCAGCCAGCGTAAGGGGGCCAACACTGAAGCTTTCTTT. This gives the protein CASSQRKGANTEAFF.

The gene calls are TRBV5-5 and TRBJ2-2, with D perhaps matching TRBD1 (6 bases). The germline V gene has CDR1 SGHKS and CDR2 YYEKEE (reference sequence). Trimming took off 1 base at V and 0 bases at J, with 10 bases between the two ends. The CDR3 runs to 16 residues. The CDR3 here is CASSLHGQTNTGELFF. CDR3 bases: TGTGCCAGCAGCTTGCACGGACAGACGAACACCGGGGAGCTGTTTTTT.

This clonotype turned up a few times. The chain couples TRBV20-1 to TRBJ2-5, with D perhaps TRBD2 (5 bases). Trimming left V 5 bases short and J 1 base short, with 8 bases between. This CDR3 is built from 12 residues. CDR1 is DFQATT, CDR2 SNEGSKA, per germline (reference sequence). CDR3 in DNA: TGCAGTGCTCGGGATACCCAAGAGACCCAGTACTTC. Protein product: CSARDTQETQYF.

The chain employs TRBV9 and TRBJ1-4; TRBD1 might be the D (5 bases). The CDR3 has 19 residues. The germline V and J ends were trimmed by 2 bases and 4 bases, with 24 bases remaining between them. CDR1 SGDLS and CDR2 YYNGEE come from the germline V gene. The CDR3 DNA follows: TGTGCCAGCAGCGTTAACCCCCTGAGCGACAGTTTTATTAATGAAAAACTGTTTTTT. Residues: CASSVNPLSDSFINEKLFF.

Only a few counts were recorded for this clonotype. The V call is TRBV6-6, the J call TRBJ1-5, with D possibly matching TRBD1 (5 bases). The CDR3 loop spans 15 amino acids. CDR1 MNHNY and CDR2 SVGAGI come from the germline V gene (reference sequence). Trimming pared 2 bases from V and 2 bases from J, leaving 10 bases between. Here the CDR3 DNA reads TGTGCCAGCAGTTACGGCGGACATCGCAATCAGCCCCAGCATTTT. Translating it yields CASSYGGHRNQPQHF.

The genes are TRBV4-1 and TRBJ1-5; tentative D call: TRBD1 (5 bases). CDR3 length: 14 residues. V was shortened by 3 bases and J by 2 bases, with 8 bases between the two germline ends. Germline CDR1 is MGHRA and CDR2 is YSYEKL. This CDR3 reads CASSQTEGNQPQHF. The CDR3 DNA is TGCGCCAGCAGCCAGACAGAAGGCAATCAGCCCCAGCATTTT.

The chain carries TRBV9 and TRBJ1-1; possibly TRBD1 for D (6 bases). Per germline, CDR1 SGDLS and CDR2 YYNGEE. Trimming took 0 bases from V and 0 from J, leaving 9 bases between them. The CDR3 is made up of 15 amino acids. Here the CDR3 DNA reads TGTGCCAGCAGCGTAGTTAACAGGGTGAACACTGAAGCTTTCTTT. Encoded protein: CASSVVNRVNTEAFF. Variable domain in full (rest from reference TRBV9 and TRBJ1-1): DSGVTQTPKHLITATGQRVTLRCSPRSGDLSVYWYQQSLDQGLQFLIQYYNGEERAKGNILERFSAQQFPDLHSELNLSSLELGDSALYFCASSVVNRVNTEAFFGQGTRLTVV.

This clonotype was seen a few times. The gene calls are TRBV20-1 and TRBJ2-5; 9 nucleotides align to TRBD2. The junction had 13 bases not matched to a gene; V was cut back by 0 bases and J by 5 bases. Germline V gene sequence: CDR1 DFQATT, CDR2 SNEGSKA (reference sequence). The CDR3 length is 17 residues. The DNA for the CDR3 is TGCAGTGCTAGAGATACGGTAGCGGGAGTGAGTTTTGAGACCCAGTACTTC. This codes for CSARDTVAGVSFETQYF.

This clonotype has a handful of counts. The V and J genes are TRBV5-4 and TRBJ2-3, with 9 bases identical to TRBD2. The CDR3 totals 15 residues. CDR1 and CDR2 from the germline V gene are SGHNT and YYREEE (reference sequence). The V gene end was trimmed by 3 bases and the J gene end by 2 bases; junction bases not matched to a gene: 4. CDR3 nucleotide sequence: TGTGCCAGCAGCTATAGCGGGGGAAACACAGATACGCAGTATTTT. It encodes CASSYSGGNTDTQYF.

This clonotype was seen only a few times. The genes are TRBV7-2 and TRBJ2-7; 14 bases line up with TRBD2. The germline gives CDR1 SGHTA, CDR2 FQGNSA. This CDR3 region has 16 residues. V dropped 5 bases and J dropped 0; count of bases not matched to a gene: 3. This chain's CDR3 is CASSLGLAGVSYEQYF. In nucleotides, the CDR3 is TGTGCCAGCAGCCTGGGACTAGCGGGGGTCTCCTACGAGCAGTACTTC. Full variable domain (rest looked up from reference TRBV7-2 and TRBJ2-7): GAGVSQSPSNKVTEKGKDVELRCDPISGHTALYWYRQSLGQGLEFLIYFQGNSAPDKSGLPSDRFSAERTGGSVSTLTIQRTQQEDSAVYLCASSLGLAGVSYEQYFGPGTRLTVT.

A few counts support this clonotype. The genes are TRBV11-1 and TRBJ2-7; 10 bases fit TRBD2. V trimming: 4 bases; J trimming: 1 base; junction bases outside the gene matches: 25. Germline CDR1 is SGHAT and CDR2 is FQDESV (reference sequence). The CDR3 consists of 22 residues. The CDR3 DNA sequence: TGTGCCAGCAGCTCAACCGCAGGGTCCGGTAAGCGGGAGGGCCGGTCGTCCTACGAGCAGTACTTC. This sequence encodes CASSSTAGSGKREGRSSYEQYF.

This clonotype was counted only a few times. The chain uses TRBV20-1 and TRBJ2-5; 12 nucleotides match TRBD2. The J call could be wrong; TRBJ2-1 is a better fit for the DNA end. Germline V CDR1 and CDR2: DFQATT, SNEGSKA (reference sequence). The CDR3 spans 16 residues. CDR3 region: CSASRTSGGPPNEQFF. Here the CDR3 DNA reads TGCAGTGCTAGTCGAACTAGCGGGGGGCCCCCCAATGAGCAGTTCTTC.

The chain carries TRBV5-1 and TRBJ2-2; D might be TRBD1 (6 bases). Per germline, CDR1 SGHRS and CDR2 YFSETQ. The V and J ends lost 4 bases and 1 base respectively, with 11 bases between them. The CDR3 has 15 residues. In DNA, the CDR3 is TGCGCCAGCAGCCCAGGGGCACTGAACACCGGGGAGCTGTTTTTT. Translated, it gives CASSPGALNTGELFF.

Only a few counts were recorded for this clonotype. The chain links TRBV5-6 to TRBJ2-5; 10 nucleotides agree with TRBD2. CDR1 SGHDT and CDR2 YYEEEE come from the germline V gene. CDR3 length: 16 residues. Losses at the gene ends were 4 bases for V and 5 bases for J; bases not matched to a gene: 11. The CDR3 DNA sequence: TGTGCCAGCAGCAAGAAGCCGGGACTAGCGTCGGAGACCCAGTACTTC. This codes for CASSKKPGLASETQYF.

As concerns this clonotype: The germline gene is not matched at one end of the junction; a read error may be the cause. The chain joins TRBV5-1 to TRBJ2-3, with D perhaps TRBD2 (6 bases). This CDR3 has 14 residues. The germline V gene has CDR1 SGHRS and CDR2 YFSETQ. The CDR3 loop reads CASSSGTSTDTQYF. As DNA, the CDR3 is TGCGCCAGTAGCTCCGGGACTAGCACAGATACGCAGTATTTT.

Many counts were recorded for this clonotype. The CDR3 here is CASSQERQDNNEQFF. DNA for the CDR3: TGCGCCAGCAGCCAAGAACGTCAGGACAACAATGAGCAGTTCTTC. The rearrangement links TRBV4-1 to TRBJ2-1; D is perhaps TRBD1 (5 bases). Germline V gene data show CDR1 as MGHRA and CDR2 as YSYEKL. Trimming removed 0 bases at V and 5 bases at J, with 11 bases between. The length of the CDR3 is 15 residues.

Here the CDR3 reads CASSLAGGVPEAFF. In DNA form, the CDR3 reads TGTGCCAGCAGCCTGGCAGGGGGAGTCCCTGAAGCTTTCTTT. The chain combines TRBV9 with TRBJ1-1, with 7 bases matching TRBD1. Looked up from germline, CDR1 is SGDLS and CDR2 is YYNGEE. J was trimmed by 6 bases and V by 4 bases; bases with no gene match: 9. The CDR3 consists of 14 residues.

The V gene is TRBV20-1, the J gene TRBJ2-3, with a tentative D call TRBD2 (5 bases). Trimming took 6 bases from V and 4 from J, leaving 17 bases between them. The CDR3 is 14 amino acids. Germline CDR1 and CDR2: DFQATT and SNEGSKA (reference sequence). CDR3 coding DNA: TGCAGTGCCTCCGGCCTGGCGAGGGCAGATACGCAGTATTTT. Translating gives CSASGLARADTQYF.